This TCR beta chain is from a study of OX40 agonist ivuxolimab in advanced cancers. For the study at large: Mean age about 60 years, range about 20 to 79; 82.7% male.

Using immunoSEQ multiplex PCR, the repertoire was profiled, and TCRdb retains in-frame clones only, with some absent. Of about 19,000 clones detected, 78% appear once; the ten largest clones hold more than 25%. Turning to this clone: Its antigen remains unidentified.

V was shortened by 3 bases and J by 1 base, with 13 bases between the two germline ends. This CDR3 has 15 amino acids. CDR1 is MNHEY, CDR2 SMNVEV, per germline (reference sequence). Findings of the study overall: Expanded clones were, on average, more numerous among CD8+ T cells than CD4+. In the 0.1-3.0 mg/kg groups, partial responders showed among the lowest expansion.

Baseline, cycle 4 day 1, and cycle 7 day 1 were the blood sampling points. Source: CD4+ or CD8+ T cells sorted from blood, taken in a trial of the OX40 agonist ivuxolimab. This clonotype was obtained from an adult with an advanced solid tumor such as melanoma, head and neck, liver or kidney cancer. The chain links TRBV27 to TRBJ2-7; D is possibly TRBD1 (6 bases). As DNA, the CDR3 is TGTGCCAGCAGTTTTCAGGGGTGGGCGTCCTACGAGCAGTACTTC. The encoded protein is CASSFQGWASYEQYF.